This TCR beta chain originates from a study of T cells after yellow fever vaccination. Study-wide results and caveats: Peaking faster, on day 5 versus 15, the secondary response was nonetheless weaker. Booster sampling recovered most clones from primary vaccination (nearly 98% CD4, approximately 88% CD8).

This clonotype was observed at least ten times. Its specificity is not known. Universal primer sites and UMIs were introduced during 5'RACE template-switching synthesis of TCR cDNA. TCRdb re-analysed the 5' RACE reads in MiXCR, keeping a single row per CDR3 protein. This table has about 150,000 distinct CDR3 sequences, 5.5% to 8% appearing once. The CDR3 consists of 16 residues. The ends were cut back, 5 bases at V and 0 bases at J, with 16 bases in the middle. J is TRBJ1-2 and V is TRBV12-3 or TRBV12-4; D is uncertain. The TCR comes from a young man who received the YFV17D yellow fever vaccine. The sequencing used CD4+ T cells sorted from PBMCs, collected on the day of the first yellow fever vaccination. Here the CDR3 DNA reads TGTGCCAGCAGTCCCCTAGCGGGGTTGGCTAACTATGGCTACACCTTC. Protein: CASSPLAGLANYGYTF.